The present TCR beta chain was sequenced within a study of Tregs in tolerant kidney transplant recipients. Study observations and caveats: For some patients, primers changed over time, blocking nucleotide-level comparison. Biological reproducibility was not directly addressed in this study.

Clones were read by immunoSEQ multiplex PCR, and TCRdb kept only the in-frame ones, dropping some. This table lists roughly 15,000 clones. This clone is deemed medium-sized (0.01 to 0.1%) by its frequency. What it binds is not known. The CDR3 goes on 3 residues after the read ends, and that part is filled in from the germline J gene. The CDR3 loop spans 16 amino acids. The V gene's germline CDR1 is SGHRS and CDR2 YFSETQ. V lost 4 bases and J 1 base, leaving 17 bases between the germline ends. Mixed chimerism was transient after nonmyeloablative marrow transplants from related graft donors. The clonotype comes from a human patient who received a combined kidney and bone marrow transplant. Some T cells may possibly be graft donor cells. Material: CD4+ T cells from blood (PBMCs), obtained 12 months after the transplant. The rearrangement links TRBV5-1 to TRBJ1-1, with D possibly TRBD1 on 6 matching bases. CDR3: CASSPPGGTRNTEAFF. The CDR3 bases that were read are TGCGCCAGCAGCCCCCCGGGAGGGACACGGAACACTGAA.